The rows below give T cell receptor beta chains drawn from one sample of a study of molecular identifiers for immune sequencing clone quantification. TCRdb re-called the PCR reads through MiXCR, storing one row per CDR3 protein. The sample contains about 640,000 distinct CDR3 sequences, 15% to 20% of which appear only once. Sequencing input: naive CD8+ T cells from blood, with Jurkat cell RNA spiked in. Every receptor here comes from a human donor in good health. Some libraries in this study had Jurkat cell RNA spiked in. The CDR3 runs from the conserved cysteine through the conserved F or W. The order of the fields is D gene, clone size, V gene, J gene, CDR3 DNA, CDR3 protein. The D gene is left open where the match is weak. Size is stated for part of the rows, as once, few or many counts, or as a class when the clone is expanded.

d_call: NA; clone_size: many; v_call: TRBV20-1; j_call: TRBJ1-1; cdr3_nt: TGCAGTGCTAGAGTTTACGGTGAAGCTTTCTTT; cdr3_aa: CSARVYGEAFF
d_call: NA; clone_size: many; v_call: TRBV24-1; j_call: TRBJ2-3; cdr3_nt: TGTGCCACCAGTGAGGCCAGCCTCACAGATACGCAGTATTTT; cdr3_aa: CATSEASLTDTQYF
d_call: TRBD2; clone_size: many; v_call: TRBV5-1; j_call: TRBJ2-1; cdr3_nt: TGCGCCAGCAGCTCGATGGCGGGGGGTTACTACAATGAGCAGTTCTTC; cdr3_aa: CASSSMAGGYYNEQFF
d_call: NA; clone_size: many; v_call: TRBV30; j_call: TRBJ2-5; cdr3_nt: TGTGCCTGGAGTGTTGGGACACCAGAGACCCAGTACTTC; cdr3_aa: CAWSVGTPETQYF
d_call: TRBD2; clone_size: NA; v_call: TRBV20-1; j_call: TRBJ2-1; cdr3_nt: TGCAGTGCTAGACCCAGACTAGCGGGAGGGCCTTATGAGCAGTTCTTC; cdr3_aa: CSARPRLAGGPYEQFF
d_call: NA; clone_size: many; v_call: TRBV7-9; j_call: TRBJ2-5; cdr3_nt: TGTGCCAGCAGACAAGGTCCGGGACAACTACAAGAGACCCAGTACTTC; cdr3_aa: CASRQGPGQLQETQYF
d_call: NA; clone_size: many; v_call: TRBV5-6; j_call: TRBJ2-1; cdr3_nt: TGTGCCAGCAGCCTACCCTGGCGGGGGCTACAGTTCTTC; cdr3_aa: CASSLPWRGLQFF
d_call: NA; clone_size: once; v_call: TRBV19; j_call: TRBJ2-3; cdr3_nt: TGTGCCAGTAGTATAGTGGGCGGGTCATCCACAGATACGCAGTATTTT; cdr3_aa: CASSIVGGSSTDTQYF
d_call: TRBD1; clone_size: NA; v_call: TRBV20-1; j_call: TRBJ1-2; cdr3_nt: TGCAGTGCCCAGGGCGACAGGGAGACTAACTATGGCTACACCTTC; cdr3_aa: CSAQGDRETNYGYTF
d_call: TRBD2; clone_size: NA; v_call: TRBV12-3/TRBV12-4; j_call: TRBJ2-1; cdr3_nt: TGTGCCAGCAGCGGACTAGCGGAGAGGATCGATGAGCAGTTCTTC; cdr3_aa: CASSGLAERIDEQFF
d_call: TRBD1; clone_size: many; v_call: TRBV11-2; j_call: TRBJ2-1; cdr3_nt: TGTGCCAGCAGCCGCGTAGGGGGCGCGAATTCCTACAATGAGCAGTTCTTC; cdr3_aa: CASSRVGGANSYNEQFF
d_call: NA; clone_size: many; v_call: TRBV5-4; j_call: TRBJ2-3; cdr3_nt: TGTGCCAGCAGGGACGGGACAAACCCCACAGATACGCAGTATTTT; cdr3_aa: CASRDGTNPTDTQYF
d_call: NA; clone_size: NA; v_call: TRBV12-5; j_call: TRBJ1-1; cdr3_nt: TGTGCTAGTGGTTTGGGTAGGACTGAAGCTTTCTTT; cdr3_aa: CASGLGRTEAFF
d_call: TRBD1; clone_size: NA; v_call: TRBV9; j_call: TRBJ2-7; cdr3_nt: TGTGCCGGCAGCGTAGGACAGGGGGGGGTCTACGGGCAGTACTTC; cdr3_aa: CAGSVGQGGVYGQYF
d_call: NA; clone_size: many; v_call: TRBV4-3; j_call: TRBJ1-5; cdr3_nt: TGCGCCAGCAGCCAAGAGGCAAGGGGGAGGGTTGATCAGCCCCAGCATTTT; cdr3_aa: CASSQEARGRVDQPQHF
d_call: NA; clone_size: NA; v_call: TRBV4-3; j_call: TRBJ1-3; cdr3_nt: TGCGCCGGCAGCCAAGATCGGGCGCTGGGGTCTGGAAACACCATATATTTT; cdr3_aa: CAGSQDRALGSGNTIYF
d_call: NA; clone_size: many; v_call: TRBV5-3; j_call: TRBJ1-2; cdr3_nt: TGTGCCAGCAGCTCATCTGCCGGACATTTCTATGGCTACACCTTC; cdr3_aa: CASSSSAGHFYGYTF